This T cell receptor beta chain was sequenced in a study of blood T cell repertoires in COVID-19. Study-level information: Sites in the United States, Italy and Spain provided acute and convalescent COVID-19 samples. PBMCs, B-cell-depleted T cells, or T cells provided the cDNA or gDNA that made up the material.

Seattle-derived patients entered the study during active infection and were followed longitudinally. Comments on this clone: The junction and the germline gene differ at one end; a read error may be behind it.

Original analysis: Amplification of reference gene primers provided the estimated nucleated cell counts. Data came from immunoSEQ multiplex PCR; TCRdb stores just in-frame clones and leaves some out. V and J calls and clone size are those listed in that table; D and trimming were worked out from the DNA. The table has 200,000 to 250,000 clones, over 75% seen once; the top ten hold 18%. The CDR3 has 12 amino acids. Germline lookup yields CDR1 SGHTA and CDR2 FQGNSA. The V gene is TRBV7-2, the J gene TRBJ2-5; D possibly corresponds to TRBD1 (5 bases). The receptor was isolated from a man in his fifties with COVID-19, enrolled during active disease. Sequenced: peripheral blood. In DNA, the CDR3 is TGTGCCGGCAGACACGCAGAAGGGGCCCAGTACTTC. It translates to CAGRHAEGAQYF. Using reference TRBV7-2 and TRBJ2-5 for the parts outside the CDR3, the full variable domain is GAGVSQSPSNKVTEKGKDVELRCDPISGHTALYWYRQSLGQGLEFLIYFQGNSAPDKSGLPSDRFSAERTGGSVSTLTIQRTQQEDSAVYLCAGRHAEGAQYFGPGTRLLVL.